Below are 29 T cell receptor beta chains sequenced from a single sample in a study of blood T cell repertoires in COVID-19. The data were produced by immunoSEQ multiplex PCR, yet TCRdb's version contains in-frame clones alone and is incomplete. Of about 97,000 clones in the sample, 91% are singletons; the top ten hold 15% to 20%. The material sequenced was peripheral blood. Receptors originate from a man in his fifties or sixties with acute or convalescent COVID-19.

CDR3: CASSLRQGGSPLHF. The CDR3 bases are TGTGCCAGCAGCTTAAGACAGGGCGGTTCACCCCTCCACTTT. The rearrangement links TRBV11-3 to TRBJ1-6, with 7 bases aligning to TRBD1. The CDR3 is 14 residues long. V gave up 2 bases and J gave up 9 bases; unmatched junction bases: 4. Germline CDR1 and CDR2: SGHNT and YENEEA.

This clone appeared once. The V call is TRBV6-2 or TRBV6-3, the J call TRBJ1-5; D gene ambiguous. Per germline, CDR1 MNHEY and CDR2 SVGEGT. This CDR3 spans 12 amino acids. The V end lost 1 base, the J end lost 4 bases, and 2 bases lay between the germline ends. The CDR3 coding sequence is TGTGCCAGCAGTTACTTAAATCAGCCCCAGCATTTT. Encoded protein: CASSYLNQPQHF.

The CDR3 reads CASSRDRVYNEQFF. The DNA for the CDR3 is TGTGCCAGCAGCCGGGACAGGGTTTACAATGAGCAGTTCTTC. The chain uses TRBV28 and TRBJ2-1; TRBD1 matches at 9 bases. Trimming cost V 6 bases and J 4 bases; bases outside gene matches: 4. Germline CDR1 MDHEN, CDR2 SYDVKM. The CDR3 covers 14 residues.

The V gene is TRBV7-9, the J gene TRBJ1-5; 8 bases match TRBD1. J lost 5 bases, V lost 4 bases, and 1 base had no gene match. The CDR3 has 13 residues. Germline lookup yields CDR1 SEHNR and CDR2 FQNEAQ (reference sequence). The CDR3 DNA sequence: TGTGCCAGCAGCTCGACAGGGGATCAGCCCCAGCATTTT. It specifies CASSSTGDQPQHF.

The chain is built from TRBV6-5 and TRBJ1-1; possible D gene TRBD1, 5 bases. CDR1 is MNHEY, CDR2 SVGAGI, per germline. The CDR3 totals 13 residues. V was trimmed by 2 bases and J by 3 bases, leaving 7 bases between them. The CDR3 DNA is TGTGCCAGCAGTTACCGGGGGGACACTGAAGCTTTCTTT. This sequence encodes CASSYRGDTEAFF.

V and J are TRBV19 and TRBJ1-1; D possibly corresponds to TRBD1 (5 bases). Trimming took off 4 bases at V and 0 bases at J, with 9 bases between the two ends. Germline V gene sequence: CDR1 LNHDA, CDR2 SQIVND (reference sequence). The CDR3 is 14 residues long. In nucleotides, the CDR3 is TGTGCCAGTAGTAGACAGATTATGAACACTGAAGCTTTCTTT. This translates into CASSRQIMNTEAFF.

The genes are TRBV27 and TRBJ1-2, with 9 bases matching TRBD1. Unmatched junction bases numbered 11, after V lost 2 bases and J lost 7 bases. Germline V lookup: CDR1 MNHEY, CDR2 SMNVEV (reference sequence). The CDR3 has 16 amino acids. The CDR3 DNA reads TGTGCCAGCAGTTTAGAAGTGGGACAGGGTTTTAGTGGCTACACCTTC. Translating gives CASSLEVGQGFSGYTF.

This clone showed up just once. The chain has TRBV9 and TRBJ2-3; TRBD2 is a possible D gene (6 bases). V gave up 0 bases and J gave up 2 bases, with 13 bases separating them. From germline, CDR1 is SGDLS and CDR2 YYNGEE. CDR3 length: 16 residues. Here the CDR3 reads CASSVGTGRATDTQYF. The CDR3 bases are TGTGCCAGCAGCGTAGGGACCGGGAGAGCCACAGATACGCAGTATTTT.

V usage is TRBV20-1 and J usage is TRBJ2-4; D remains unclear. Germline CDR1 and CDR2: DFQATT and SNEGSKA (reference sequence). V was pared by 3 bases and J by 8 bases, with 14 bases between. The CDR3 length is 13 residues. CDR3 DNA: TGCAGTGCTAGTTTGGTAATTGAGGACATTCAGTACTTC. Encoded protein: CSASLVIEDIQYF.

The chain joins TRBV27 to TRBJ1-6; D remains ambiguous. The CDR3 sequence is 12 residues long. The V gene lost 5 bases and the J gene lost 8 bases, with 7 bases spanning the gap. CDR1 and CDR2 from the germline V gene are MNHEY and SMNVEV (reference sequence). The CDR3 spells CASSQGDSPLHF. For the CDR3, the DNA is TGTGCCAGCAGTCAAGGAGATTCACCCCTCCACTTT.

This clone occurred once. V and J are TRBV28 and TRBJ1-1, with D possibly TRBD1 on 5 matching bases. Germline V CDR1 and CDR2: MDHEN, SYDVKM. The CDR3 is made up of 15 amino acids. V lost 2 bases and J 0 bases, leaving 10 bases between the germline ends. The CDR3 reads CASSLVGGLNTEAFF. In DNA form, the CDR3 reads TGTGCCAGCAGTTTAGTCGGGGGACTGAACACTGAAGCTTTCTTT.

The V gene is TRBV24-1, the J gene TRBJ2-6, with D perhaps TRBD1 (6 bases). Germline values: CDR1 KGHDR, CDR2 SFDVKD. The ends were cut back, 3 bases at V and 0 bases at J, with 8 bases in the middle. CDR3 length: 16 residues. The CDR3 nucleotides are TGTGCCACCAGTGATGGGGACACCTCTGGGGCCAACGTCCTGACTTTC. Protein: CATSDGDTSGANVLTF.

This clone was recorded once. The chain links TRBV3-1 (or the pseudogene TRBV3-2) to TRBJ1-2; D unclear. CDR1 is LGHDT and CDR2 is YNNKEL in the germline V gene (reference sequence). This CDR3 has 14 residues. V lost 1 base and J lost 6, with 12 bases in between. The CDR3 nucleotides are TGTGCCAGCAGCCAAGGTAACAGCGGAGATGGCTACACCTTC. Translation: CASSQGNSGDGYTF.

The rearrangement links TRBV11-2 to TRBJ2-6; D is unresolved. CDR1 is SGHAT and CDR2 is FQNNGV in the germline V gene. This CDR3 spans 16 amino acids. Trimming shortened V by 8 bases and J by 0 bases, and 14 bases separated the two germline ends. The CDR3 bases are TGTGCCAGCTTATCCCTCACTTTCTCTGGGGCCAACGTCCTGACTTTC. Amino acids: CASLSLTFSGANVLTF.

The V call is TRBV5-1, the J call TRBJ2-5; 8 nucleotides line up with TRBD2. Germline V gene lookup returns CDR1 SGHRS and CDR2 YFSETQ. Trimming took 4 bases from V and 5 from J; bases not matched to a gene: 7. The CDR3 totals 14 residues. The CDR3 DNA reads TGCGCCAGCAGCCCCCTCGGGGGGGAGGAGACCCAGTACTTC. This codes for CASSPLGGEETQYF. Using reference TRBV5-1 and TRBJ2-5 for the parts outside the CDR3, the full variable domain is KAGVTQTPRYLIKTRGQQVTLSCSPISGHRSVSWYQQTPGQGLQFLFEYFSETQRNKGNFPGRFSGRQFSNSRSEMNVSTLELGDSALYLCASSPLGGEETQYFGPGTRLLVL.

CDR3 residues: CASSLPGYEAFF. The CDR3 coding sequence is TGTGCCAGCAGCCTCCCCGGGTATGAAGCTTTCTTT. The rearrangement uses TRBV5-6 and TRBJ1-1, with D unresolved. Germline CDR1 SGHDT, CDR2 YYEEEE. Trimming removed 4 bases from V and 7 bases from J, with 11 bases in between. The CDR3 consists of 12 residues.

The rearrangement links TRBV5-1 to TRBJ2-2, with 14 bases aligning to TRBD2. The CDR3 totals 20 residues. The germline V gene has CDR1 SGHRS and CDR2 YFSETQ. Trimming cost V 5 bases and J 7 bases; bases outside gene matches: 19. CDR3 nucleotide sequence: TGCGCCAGCAGTCGGACTGGACTAGCGGGGGGTCCCTATAAGGTCGGGGAGCTGTTTTTT. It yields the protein CASSRTGLAGGPYKVGELFF.

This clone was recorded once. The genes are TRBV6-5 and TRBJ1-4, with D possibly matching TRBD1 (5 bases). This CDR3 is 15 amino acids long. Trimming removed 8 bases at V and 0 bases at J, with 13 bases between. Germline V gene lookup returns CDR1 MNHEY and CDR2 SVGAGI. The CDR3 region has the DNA TGTGCCAGCTCCGCAGGGTCTGCAACTAATGAAAAACTGTTTTTT. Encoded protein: CASSAGSATNEKLFF.

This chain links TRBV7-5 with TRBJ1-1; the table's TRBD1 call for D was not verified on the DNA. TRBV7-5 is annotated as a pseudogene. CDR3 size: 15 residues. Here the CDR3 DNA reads TGTGTCAGACGCGACCGGGACAGGGGATGTACTGAAGCTTTCTTT. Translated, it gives CVRRDRDRGCTEAFF.

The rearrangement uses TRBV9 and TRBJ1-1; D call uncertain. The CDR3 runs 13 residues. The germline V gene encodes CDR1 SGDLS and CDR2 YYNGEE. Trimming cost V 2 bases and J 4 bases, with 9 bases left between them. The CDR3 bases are TGTGCCAGCAGCGTGGCCGCTTCCACTGAAGCTTTCTTT. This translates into CASSVAASTEAFF.

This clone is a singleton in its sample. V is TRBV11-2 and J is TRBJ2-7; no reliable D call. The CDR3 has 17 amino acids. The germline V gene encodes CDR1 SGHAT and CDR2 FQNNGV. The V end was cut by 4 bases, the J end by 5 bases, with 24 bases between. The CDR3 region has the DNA TGTGCCAGCAGCTCGTCCACACGGAGACTCCGAGCAGACGAGCAGTACTTC. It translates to CASSSSTRRLRADEQYF. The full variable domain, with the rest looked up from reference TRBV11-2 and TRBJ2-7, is EAGVAQSPRYKIIEKRQSVAFWCNPISGHATLYWYQQILGQGPKLLIQFQNNGVVDDSQLPKDRFSAERLKGVDSTLKIQPAKLEDSAVYLCASSSSTRRLRADEQYFGPGTRLTVT.

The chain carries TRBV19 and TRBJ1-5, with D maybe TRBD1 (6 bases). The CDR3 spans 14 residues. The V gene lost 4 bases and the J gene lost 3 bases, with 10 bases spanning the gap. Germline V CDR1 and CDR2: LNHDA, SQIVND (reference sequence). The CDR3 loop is CASSNQGINQPQHF. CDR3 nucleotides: TGTGCCAGTAGTAACCAGGGGATCAATCAGCCCCAGCATTTT.

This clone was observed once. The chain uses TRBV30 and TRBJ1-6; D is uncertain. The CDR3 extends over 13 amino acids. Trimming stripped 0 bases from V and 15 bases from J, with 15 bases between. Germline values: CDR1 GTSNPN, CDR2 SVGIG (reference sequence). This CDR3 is CAWSVMRSRDLHF. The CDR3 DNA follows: TGTGCCTGGAGTGTAATGCGATCACGGGACCTCCACTTT.

In DNA form, the CDR3 reads TGTGCCAGCAGCCGCCGCGAGGGCGCGGGGACTGAAGCTTTCTTT. This codes for CASSRREGAGTEAFF. The V and J genes are TRBV16 and TRBJ1-1; D not resolved. Germline V gene data show CDR1 as KGHSY and CDR2 as FQNENV. The CDR3 contains 15 residues. V lost 4 bases and J 5 bases, leaving 17 bases between the germline ends.

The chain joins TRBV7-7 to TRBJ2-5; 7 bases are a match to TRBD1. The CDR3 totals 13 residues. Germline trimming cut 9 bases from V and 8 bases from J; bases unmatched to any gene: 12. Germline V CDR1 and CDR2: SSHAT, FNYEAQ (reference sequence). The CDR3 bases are TGTGCCAGTCCCGGGACAGAGGAAGGAACCCAGTACTTC. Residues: CASPGTEEGTQYF.

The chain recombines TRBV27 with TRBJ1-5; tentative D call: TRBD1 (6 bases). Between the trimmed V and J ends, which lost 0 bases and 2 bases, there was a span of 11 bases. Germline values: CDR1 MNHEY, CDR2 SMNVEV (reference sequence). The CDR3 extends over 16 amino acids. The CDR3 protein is CASSLSRGLGNQPQHF. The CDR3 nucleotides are TGTGCCAGCAGTTTATCGAGGGGGTTGGGCAATCAGCCCCAGCATTTT.

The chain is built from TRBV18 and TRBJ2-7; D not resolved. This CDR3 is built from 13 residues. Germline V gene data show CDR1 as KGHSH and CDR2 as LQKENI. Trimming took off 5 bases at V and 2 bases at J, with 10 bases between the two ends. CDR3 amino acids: CASSTRQAYEQYF. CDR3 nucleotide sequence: TGTGCCAGCTCAACCCGCCAGGCCTACGAGCAGTACTTC.

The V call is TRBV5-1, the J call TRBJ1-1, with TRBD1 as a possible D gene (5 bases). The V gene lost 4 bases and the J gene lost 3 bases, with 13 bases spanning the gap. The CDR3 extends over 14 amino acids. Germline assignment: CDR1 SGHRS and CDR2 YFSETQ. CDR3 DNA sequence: TGCGCCAGCAGCCCTCGGGGGTCCGACACTGAAGCTTTCTTT. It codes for CASSPRGSDTEAFF.

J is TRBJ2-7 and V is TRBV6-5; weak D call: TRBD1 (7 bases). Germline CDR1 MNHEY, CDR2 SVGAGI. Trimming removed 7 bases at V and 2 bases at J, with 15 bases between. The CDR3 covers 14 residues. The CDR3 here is CASTPGGRTYEQYF. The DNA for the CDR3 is TGTGCCAGCACGCCAGGGGGGCGGACCTACGAGCAGTACTTC.